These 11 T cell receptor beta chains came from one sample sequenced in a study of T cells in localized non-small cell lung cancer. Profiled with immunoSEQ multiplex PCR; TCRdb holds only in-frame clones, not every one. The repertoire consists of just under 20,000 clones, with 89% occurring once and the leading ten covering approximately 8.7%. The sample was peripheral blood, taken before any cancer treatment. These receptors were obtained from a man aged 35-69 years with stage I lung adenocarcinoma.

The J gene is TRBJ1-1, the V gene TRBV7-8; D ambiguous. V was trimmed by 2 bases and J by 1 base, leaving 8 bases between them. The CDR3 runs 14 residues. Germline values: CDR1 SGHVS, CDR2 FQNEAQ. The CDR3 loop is CASSLSSGNTEAFF. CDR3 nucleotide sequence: TGTGCCAGCAGCTTATCCTCGGGGAACACTGAAGCTTTCTTT.

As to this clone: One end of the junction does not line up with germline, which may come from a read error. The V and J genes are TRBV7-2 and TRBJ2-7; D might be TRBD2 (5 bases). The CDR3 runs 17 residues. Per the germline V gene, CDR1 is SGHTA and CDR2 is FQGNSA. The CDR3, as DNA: TGTGCCAGCAGCCCCTCCCCCAGGAGCGGCCCCTCCCACGAGCAGTACTTC. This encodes CASSPSPRSGPSHEQYF.

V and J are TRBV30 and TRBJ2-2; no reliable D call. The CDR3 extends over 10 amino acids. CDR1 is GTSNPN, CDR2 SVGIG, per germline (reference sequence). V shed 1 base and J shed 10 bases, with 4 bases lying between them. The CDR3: CAWSGKELFF. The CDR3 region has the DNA TGTGCCTGGAGTGGCAAGGAGCTGTTTTTT.

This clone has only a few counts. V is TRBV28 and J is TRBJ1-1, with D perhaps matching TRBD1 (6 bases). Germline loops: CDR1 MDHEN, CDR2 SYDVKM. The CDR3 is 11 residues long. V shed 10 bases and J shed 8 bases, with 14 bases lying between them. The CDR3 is CATRQAVEAFF. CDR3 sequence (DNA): TGTGCCACCCGACAGGCCGTAGAAGCTTTCTTT. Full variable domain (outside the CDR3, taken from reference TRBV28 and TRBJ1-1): DVKVTQSSRYLVKRTGEKVFLECVQDMDHENMFWYRQDPGLGLRLIYFSYDVKMKEKGDIPEGYSVSREKKERFSLILESASTNQTSMYLCATRQAVEAFFGQGTRLTVV.

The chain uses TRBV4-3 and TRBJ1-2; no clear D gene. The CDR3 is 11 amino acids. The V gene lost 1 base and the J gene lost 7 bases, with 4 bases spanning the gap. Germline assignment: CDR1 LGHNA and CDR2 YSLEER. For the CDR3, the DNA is TGCGCCAGCAGCCAAGGGTCTGGCTACACCTTC. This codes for CASSQGSGYTF.

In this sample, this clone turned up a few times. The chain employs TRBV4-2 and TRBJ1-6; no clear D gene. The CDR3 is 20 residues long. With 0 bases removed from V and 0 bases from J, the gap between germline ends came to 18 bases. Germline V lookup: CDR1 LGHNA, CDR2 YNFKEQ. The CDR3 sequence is CASSQDSGQALDSYNSPLHF. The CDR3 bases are TGTGCCAGCAGCCAAGATTCTGGGCAGGCCCTCGACTCCTATAATTCACCCCTCCACTTT.

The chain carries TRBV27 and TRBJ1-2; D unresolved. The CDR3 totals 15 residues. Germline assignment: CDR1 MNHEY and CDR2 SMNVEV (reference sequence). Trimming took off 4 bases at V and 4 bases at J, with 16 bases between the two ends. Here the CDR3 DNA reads TGTGCCAGCAGTTCGTCTATGACCCGGGTCTATGGCTACACCTTC. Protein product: CASSSSMTRVYGYTF.

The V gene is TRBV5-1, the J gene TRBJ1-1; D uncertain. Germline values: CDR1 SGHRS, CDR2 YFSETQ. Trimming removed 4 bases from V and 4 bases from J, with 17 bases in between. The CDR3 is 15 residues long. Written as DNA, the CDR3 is TGCGCCAGCAGCGTCAAAGCGGGGAGGGCCACTGAAGCTTTCTTT. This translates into CASSVKAGRATEAFF.

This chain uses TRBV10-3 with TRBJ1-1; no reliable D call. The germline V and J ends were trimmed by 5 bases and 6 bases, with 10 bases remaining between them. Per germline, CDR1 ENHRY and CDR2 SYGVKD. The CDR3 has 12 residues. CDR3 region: CAISHDSAEAFF. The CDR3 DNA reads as TGTGCCATCAGTCATGACTCAGCTGAAGCTTTCTTT.

The CDR3 protein is CASSLAGGGGYTF. The CDR3 region has the DNA TGTGCCAGCAGTTTAGCCGGGGGCGGTGGCTACACCTTC. This chain joins TRBV27 and TRBJ1-2; TRBD1 is a possible D gene (6 bases). Germline loops: CDR1 MNHEY, CDR2 SMNVEV (reference sequence). The CDR3 is 13 amino acids. V lost 2 bases, J lost 7 bases, and 11 bases lay in between.

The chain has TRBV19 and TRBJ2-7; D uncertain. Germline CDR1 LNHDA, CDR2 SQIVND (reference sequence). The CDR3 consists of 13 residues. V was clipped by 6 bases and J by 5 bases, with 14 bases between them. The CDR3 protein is CASSQTGFNEQYF. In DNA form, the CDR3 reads TGTGCCAGTAGCCAAACGGGCTTTAACGAGCAGTACTTC. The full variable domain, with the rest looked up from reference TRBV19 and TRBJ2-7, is DGGITQSPKYLFRKEGQNVTLSCEQNLNHDAMYWYRQDPGQGLRLIYYSQIVNDFQKGDIAEGYSVSREKKESFPLTVTSAQKNPTAFYLCASSQTGFNEQYFGPGTRLTVT.